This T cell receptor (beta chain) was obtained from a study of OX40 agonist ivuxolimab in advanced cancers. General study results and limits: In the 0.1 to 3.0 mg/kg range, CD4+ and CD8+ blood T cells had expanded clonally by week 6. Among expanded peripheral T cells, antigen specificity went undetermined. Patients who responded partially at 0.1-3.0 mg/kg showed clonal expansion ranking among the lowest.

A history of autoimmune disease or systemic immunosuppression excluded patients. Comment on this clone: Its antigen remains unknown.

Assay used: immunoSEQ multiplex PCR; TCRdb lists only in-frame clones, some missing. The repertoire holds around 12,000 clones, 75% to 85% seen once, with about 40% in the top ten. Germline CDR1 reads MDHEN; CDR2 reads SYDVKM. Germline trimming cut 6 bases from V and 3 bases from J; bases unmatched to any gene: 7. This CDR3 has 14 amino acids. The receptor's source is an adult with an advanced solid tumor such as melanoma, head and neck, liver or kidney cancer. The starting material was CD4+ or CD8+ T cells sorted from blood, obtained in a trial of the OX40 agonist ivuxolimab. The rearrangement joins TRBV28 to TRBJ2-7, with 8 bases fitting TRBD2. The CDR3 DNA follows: TGTGCCAGCAGCCAGACTAGCGCCTACTACGAGCAGTACTTC. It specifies CASSQTSAYYEQYF.